A selection of T cell receptor beta chains follows, all from one sample in a study of T cell responses to AZD1222 COVID-19 vaccine. The data were produced by immunoSEQ multiplex PCR, yet TCRdb's version contains in-frame clones alone and is incomplete. Of 120,000 to 150,000 clones in the sample, more than 85% were seen once. Source: peripheral blood, taken 28 days after the second AZD1222 dose. Every receptor here comes from an adult who received the AZD1222 COVID-19 vaccine. Both conserved end residues are part of each CDR3. D genes are given only for firm matches. Clone size appears in some rows only: once, few, many, or a class for an expanded clone.

TRBJ2-5,TRBV4-1,-,-,TGCGCCAGCAGCCATGAGGTTCATGAGAAGACCCAGTACTTC,CASSHEVHEKTQYF
TRBJ1-2,TRBV9,-,-,TGTGCCAGCAGCGTAGGTATTTTGCGCGGCTACACCTTC,CASSVGILRGYTF
TRBJ1-2,TRBV11-1,TRBD1,few,TGTGCCAGCAGCTCGGGACAGGGTGTAATTGGCTACACCTTC,CASSSGQGVIGYTF
TRBJ1-1,TRBV19,TRBD1,-,TGTGCCACCTCTAGGGACAGGGAAAACACTGAAGCTTTCTTT,CATSRDRENTEAFF
TRBJ2-1,TRBV11-2,TRBD1,-,TGTGCCAGCAGCTCCACAGGGGTTTCGTTGAATGAGCAGTTCTTC,CASSSTGVSLNEQFF
TRBJ2-5,TRBV28,-,-,TGTGCCAGCAATCCTGTCCGGCAAGGCGGCTCACAAGAGACCCAGTACTTC,CASNPVRQGGSQETQYF
TRBJ2-5,TRBV5-8,TRBD2,-,TGTGCCAGCAGCTTGGGGGAGGGAGAAGAGACCCAGTACTTC,CASSLGEGEETQYF
TRBJ1-1,TRBV18,-,-,TGTGCCAGCTCACCACTCATCCCGAGCGGGGCCATGAACACTGAAGCTTTCTTT,CASSPLIPSGAMNTEAFF
TRBJ2-1,TRBV7-2,TRBD1,-,TGTGCCAGCAGCATGACAGGGCCCCGCTCCTACAATGAGCAGTTCTTC,CASSMTGPRSYNEQFF
TRBJ2-1,TRBV2,TRBD1,once,TGTGCCCCTAGGGGACAGGGATCAAATGAGCAGTTCTTC,CAPRGQGSNEQFF
TRBJ1-4,TRBV27,TRBD1,-,TGTGCCAGCAGTCCCGGGACAGGGACTAATGAAAAACTGTTTTTT,CASSPGTGTNEKLFF
TRBJ1-2,TRBV27,-,-,TGTGCCAGCAGTCTACTACAGGGAACCTCGGATGGCTACACCTTC,CASSLLQGTSDGYTF
TRBJ1-1,TRBV7-3,-,-,TGTGCCAGCAGCTTAAGCGGCGGGGGTACTGAAGCTTTCTTT,CASSLSGGGTEAFF
TRBJ1-4,TRBV15,-,once,TGTGCCACCAGCAGGATAAATCGTGAAAAACTGTTTTTT,CATSRINREKLFF
TRBJ2-3,TRBV11-2,-,-,TGTGCCAGCAGCTTGGGGGGTAGTTCCACAGATACGCAGTATTTT,CASSLGGSSTDTQYF
TRBJ1-5,TRBV6-1,-,-,TGTGCCAGCAGTGATATGGGGCCAGGCCCCCAGCATTTT,CASSDMGPGPQHF
TRBJ2-7,TRBV28,-,-,TGTGCCAGCAGTTTGGCTAGTATACACGAGCAGTACTTC,CASSLASIHEQYF
TRBJ1-1,TRBV19,-,-,TGTGCCAGTAGTATTCCAGGACGGACGAACACTGAAGCTTTCTTT,CASSIPGRTNTEAFF
TRBJ2-3,TRBV5-6,-,-,TGTGCCAGCAGCTTGGGCGGCCCGGGTACGCAGTATTTT,CASSLGGPGTQYF
TRBJ1-2,TRBV5-6,-,-,TGTGCCAGCAGCCGATTAGAGGTCCCATTTTCCTATGGCTACACCTTC,CASSRLEVPFSYGYTF
TRBJ2-1,TRBV4-3,TRBD2,-,TGCGCCAGCAGCCTACTAGCGTCGGAGATCCAGTTCTTC,CASSLLASEIQFF
TRBJ1-2,TRBV3-1/TRBV3-2,-,-,TGTGCCAGCAGACCCCCTGGGGAAGCGGGGGGCTACACCTTC,CASRPPGEAGGYTF